Listed here are 15 T cell receptor beta chains from one sample, sequenced in a study of OX40 agonist ivuxolimab in advanced cancers. Preparation of the library involved the immunoSEQ multiplex PCR assay. TCRdb provides this immuneACCESS table in a form limited to in-frame rearrangements. Some clones are lacking; in checked studies, under half of them reflect an unresolved V gene, and why the rest are absent is not known. The sample includes tens of thousands of clones, with almost 90% observed a single time. Clones ranked in the top ten supply roughly 4.8% of the sample. The source material was CD4+ or CD8+ T cells sorted from blood, sampled in a trial of the OX40 agonist ivuxolimab. These receptors were collected from an adult with an advanced solid tumor such as melanoma, head and neck, liver or kidney cancer.

V gene TRBV7-8 combines with J gene TRBJ1-6, with D tentatively TRBD1 (5 bases). This CDR3 is 16 amino acids long. The V end lost 3 bases, the J end lost 0 bases, and 9 bases lay between the germline ends. Germline V gene lookup returns CDR1 SGHVS and CDR2 FQNEAQ. The CDR3 DNA is TGTGCCAGCAGCTTTTTGGGGCGCTCCTATAATTCACCCCTCCACTTT. The encoded protein is CASSFLGRSYNSPLHF.

This chain connects TRBV30 to TRBJ1-5; a weak D match, TRBD1 (5 bases). Trimming took 2 bases from V and 3 from J, leaving 11 bases between them. Germline assignment: CDR1 GTSNPN and CDR2 SVGIG (reference sequence). This CDR3 spans 14 amino acids. For the CDR3, the DNA is TGTGCCTGGAGTCCCGGGGCAGTCAATCAGCCCCAGCATTTT. Protein product: CAWSPGAVNQPQHF.

V gene TRBV28 combines with J gene TRBJ1-5; D is possibly TRBD1 (5 bases). CDR1 is MDHEN, CDR2 SYDVKM, per germline. The CDR3 spans 14 residues. Trimming removed 8 bases at V and 0 bases at J, with 11 bases between. CDR3 region: CASSRTNSNQPQHF. The DNA for the CDR3 is TGTGCCAGCTCCCGGACAAATAGCAATCAGCCCCAGCATTTT.

The V gene is TRBV2, the J gene TRBJ1-1, with D tentatively TRBD1 (5 bases). Deletions cut 6 bases from V and 0 bases from J, with 14 bases between. This CDR3 contains 15 residues. The germline gives CDR1 SNHLY, CDR2 FYNNEI. The CDR3 is CASRRRGGMNTEAFF. Written as DNA, the CDR3 is TGTGCCAGCAGACGGCGGGGGGGAATGAACACTGAAGCTTTCTTT.

The chain carries TRBV11-3 and TRBJ2-7; D is possibly TRBD1 (5 bases). Trimming left V 5 bases short and J 2 bases short, with 16 bases between. The germline V gene encodes CDR1 SGHNT and CDR2 YENEEA. The CDR3 contains 15 residues. CDR3 residues: CASSPAGMRTYEQYF. In DNA, the CDR3 is TGTGCCAGCAGCCCCGCAGGGATGCGGACCTACGAGCAGTACTTC.

The genes are TRBV9 and TRBJ2-2; TRBD1 aligns across 9 bases. The V gene end was trimmed by 0 bases and the J gene end by 6 bases; junction bases not matched to a gene: 6. The germline V gene has CDR1 SGDLS and CDR2 YYNGEE. CDR3 length: 16 residues. The CDR3 DNA follows: TGTGCCAGCAGCGTAGGATTACAGGGGGCGTCCGGGGAGCTGTTTTTT. It specifies CASSVGLQGASGELFF.

The gene calls are TRBV6-1 and TRBJ1-2; 8 bases line up with TRBD1. Per the germline V gene, CDR1 is MNHNS and CDR2 is SASEGT. This CDR3 is 15 amino acids long. The junction had 14 bases not matched to a gene; V was cut back by 6 bases and J by 8 bases. CDR3 region: CASSSAQGAPWGYTF. CDR3 bases: TGTGCCAGCAGCTCGGCGCAGGGGGCCCCATGGGGCTACACCTTC.

The chain has TRBV19 and TRBJ2-7, with 8 bases lining up with TRBD1. This CDR3 is 15 amino acids long. Losses at the gene ends were 5 bases for V and 2 bases for J; bases not matched to a gene: 8. Germline lookup yields CDR1 LNHDA and CDR2 SQIVND (reference sequence). CDR3 sequence (DNA): TGTGCCAGTAGTGCCACGGACAGGGTCACCTACGAGCAGTACTTC. Translation gives CASSATDRVTYEQYF.

The V call is TRBV19, the J call TRBJ2-1; a weak D match, TRBD2 (6 bases). This CDR3 has 16 amino acids. The germline V and J ends were trimmed by 7 bases and 1 base, with 17 bases remaining between them. Germline CDR1 LNHDA, CDR2 SQIVND (reference sequence). The chain's CDR3 is CASTPLGSGSYNEQFF. The CDR3 DNA reads as TGTGCCAGTACCCCTCTTGGGAGCGGGTCCTACAATGAGCAGTTCTTC.

Notes on this clone: The same CDR3 arises from other DNA sequences in this sample as well. CDR3 nucleotide sequence: TGTGCCAGCTCACCGGGACAGCAAGAGACCCAGTACTTC. This translates into CASSPGQQETQYF. The chain employs TRBV18 and TRBJ2-5, with 7 bases aligning to TRBD1. V lost 3 bases and J lost 2; bases outside the gene matches: 0. Germline CDR1 and CDR2: KGHSH and LQKENI. CDR3 length: 13 amino acids.

The chain couples TRBV7-3 to TRBJ1-1, with 10 bases identical to TRBD1. CDR1 SGHTA and CDR2 FQGTGA come from the germline V gene. The CDR3 is 15 amino acids. V shed 4 bases, J shed 5 bases, and the junction held 7 bases outside the gene matches. This CDR3 is CASSSGTGVVTEAFF. The CDR3 region has the DNA TGTGCCAGCAGCTCCGGGACAGGGGTAGTTACTGAAGCTTTCTTT.

The chain employs TRBV7-3 and TRBJ2-4; TRBD2 matches 11 bases. V lost 5 bases and J lost 6; bases outside the gene matches: 12. The length of the CDR3 is 17 residues. Germline CDR1 reads SGHTA; CDR2 reads FQGTGA. The CDR3 spells CASSPQGLAGGPNIQYF. DNA for the CDR3: TGTGCCAGCAGCCCCCAGGGCCTAGCGGGGGGACCAAACATTCAGTACTTC.

The chain couples TRBV19 to TRBJ2-5, with D perhaps TRBD1 or TRBD2 (5 bases each). Germline CDR1 LNHDA, CDR2 SQIVND (reference sequence). There are 14 residues in the CDR3. V lost 5 bases and J lost 7, with 17 bases in between. CDR3 DNA sequence: TGTGCCAGTAGTTCTGAACGGGCTGGGGGGACCCAGTACTTC. Translating it yields CASSSERAGGTQYF.

V gene TRBV30 combines with J gene TRBJ2-3; maybe TRBD1 (6 bases). Germline values: CDR1 GTSNPN, CDR2 SVGIG (reference sequence). The CDR3 runs to 13 residues. Trimming cost V 1 base and J 3 bases, with 8 bases left between them. The DNA of the CDR3 is TGTGCCTGGAGTGCGCAGGGGACAGATACGCAGTATTTT. Translation gives CAWSAQGTDTQYF.

The chain couples TRBV18 to TRBJ2-3; D is possibly TRBD2 (6 bases). Germline V gene sequence: CDR1 KGHSH, CDR2 LQKENI. CDR3 length: 13 residues. V lost 3 bases and J lost 4, with 8 bases in between. In DNA, the CDR3 is TGTGCCAGCTCACCGGGGGGTGCAGATACGCAGTATTTT. Its protein is CASSPGGADTQYF.